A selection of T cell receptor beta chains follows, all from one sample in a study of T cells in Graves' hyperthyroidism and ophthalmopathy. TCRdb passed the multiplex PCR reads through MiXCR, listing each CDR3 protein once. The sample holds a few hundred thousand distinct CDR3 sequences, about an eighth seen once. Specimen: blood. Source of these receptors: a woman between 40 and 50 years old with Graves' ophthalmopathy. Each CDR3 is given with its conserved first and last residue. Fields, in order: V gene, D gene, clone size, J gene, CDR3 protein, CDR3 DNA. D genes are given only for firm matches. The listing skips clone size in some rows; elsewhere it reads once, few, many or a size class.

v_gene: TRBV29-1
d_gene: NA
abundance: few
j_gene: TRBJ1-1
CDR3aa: CSVLEQGYTEAFF
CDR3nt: TGCAGCGTCCTAGAACAGGGCTACACTGAAGCTTTCTTT

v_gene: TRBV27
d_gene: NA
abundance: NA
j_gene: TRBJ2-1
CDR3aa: CASSLGDAGDEQFF
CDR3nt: TGTGCCAGCAGTTTAGGGGACGCTGGGGATGAGCAGTTCTTC

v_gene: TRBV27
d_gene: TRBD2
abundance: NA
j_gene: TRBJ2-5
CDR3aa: CASSFGRGETQYF
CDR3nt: TGTGCCAGCAGTTTTGGGCGGGGGGAGACCCAGTACTTC

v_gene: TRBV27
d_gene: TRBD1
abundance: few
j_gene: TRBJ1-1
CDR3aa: CVSSQDRGGNTEAFF
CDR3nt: TGTGTCAGCTCTCAAGACAGGGGAGGGAACACTGAAGCTTTCTTT

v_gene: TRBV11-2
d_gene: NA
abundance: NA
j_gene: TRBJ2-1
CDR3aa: CASTSYFGRNNEQFF
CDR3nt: TGTGCCAGCACCTCTTACTTTGGTCGGAACAATGAGCAGTTCTTC

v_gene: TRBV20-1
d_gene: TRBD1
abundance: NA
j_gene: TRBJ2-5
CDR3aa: CSARGVSDREYF
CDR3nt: TGCAGTGCTAGAGGTGTGTCGGACAGGGAATACTTC

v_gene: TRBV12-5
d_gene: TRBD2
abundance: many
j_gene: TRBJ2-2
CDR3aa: CASGLQAGPRRSGELFF
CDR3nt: TGTGCTAGTGGTTTGCAAGCGGGACCCCGGAGATCCGGGGAGCTGTTTTTT

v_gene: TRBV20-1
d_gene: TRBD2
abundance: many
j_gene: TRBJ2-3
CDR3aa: CSARPGLAGVTDTQYF
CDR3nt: TGCAGTGCTAGACCGGGACTAGCGGGGGTCACAGATACGCAGTATTTT

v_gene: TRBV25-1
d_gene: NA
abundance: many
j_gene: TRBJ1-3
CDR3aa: CASSDRVAGNTIYF
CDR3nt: TGTGCCAGCAGTGACAGGGTTGCTGGAAACACCATATATTTT

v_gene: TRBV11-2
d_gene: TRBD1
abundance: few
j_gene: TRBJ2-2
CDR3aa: CASSFRTGSTGELFF
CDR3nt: TGTGCCAGCAGCTTTCGGACAGGGAGCACCGGGGAGCTGTTTTTT

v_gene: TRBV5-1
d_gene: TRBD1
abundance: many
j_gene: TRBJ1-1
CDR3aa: CASSLDFTGVFTEAFF
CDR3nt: TGCGCCAGCAGCTTGGATTTCACAGGGGTATTCACTGAAGCTTTCTTT

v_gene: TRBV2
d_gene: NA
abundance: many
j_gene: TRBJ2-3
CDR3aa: CASSPNSGTQDTQYF
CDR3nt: TGTGCCAGCAGTCCTAATAGTGGGACGCAAGATACGCAGTATTTT

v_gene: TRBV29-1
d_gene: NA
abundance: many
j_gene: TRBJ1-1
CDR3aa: CSVGITGSMNTEAFF
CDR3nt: TGCAGCGTCGGAATAACAGGGAGCATGAACACTGAAGCTTTCTTT

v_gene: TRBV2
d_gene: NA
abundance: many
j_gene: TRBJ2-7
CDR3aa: CASSEYGAYEQYF
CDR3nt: TGTGCCAGCAGTGAGTACGGAGCCTACGAGCAGTACTTC

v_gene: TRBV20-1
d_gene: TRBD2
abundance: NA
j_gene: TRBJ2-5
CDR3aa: CSTLYWTSGSKVETQYF
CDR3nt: TGCAGCACTCTTTATTGGACTAGCGGGAGTAAAGTAGAGACCCAGTACTTC

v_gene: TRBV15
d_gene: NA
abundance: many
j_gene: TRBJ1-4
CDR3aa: CATSRDGGATNEKLFF
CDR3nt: TGTGCCACCAGCAGAGACGGGGGAGCAACTAATGAAAAACTGTTTTTT

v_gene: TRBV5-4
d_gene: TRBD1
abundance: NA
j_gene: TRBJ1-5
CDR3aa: CASTGQGATQPQHF
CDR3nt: TGTGCCAGCACGGGTCAGGGGGCAACCCAGCCCCAGCATTTT

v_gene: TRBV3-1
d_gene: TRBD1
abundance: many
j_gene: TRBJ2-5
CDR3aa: CASSQAGGETQYF
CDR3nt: TGTGCCAGCAGCCAAGCAGGGGGCGAGACCCAGTACTTC

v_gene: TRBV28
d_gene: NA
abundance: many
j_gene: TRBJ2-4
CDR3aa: CASSSQTSMSRKNIQYF
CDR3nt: TGTGCCAGCAGTTCACAAACCTCAATGAGCCGCAAAAACATTCAGTACTTC

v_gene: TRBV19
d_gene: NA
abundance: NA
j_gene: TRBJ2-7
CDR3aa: CASSPPTSPLSEQYF
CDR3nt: TGTGCCAGTAGCCCCCCGACTAGTCCCCTCTCCGAGCAGTACTTC

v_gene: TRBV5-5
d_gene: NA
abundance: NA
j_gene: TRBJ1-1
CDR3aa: CASSLAISTVNTEAFF
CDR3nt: TGTGCCAGCAGCTTGGCAATTTCAACAGTGAACACTGAAGCTTTCTTT

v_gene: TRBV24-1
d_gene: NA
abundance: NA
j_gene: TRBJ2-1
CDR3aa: CATSGEGRGIYNEQFF
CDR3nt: TGTGCCACCAGTGGTGAGGGCCGGGGGATTTACAATGAGCAGTTCTTC

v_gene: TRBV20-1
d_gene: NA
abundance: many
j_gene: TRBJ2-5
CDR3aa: CSAPDSGTTKETQYF
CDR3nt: TGCAGTGCTCCCGATTCCGGGACAACAAAAGAGACCCAGTACTTC

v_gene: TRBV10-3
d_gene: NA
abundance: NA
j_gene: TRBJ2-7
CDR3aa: CAARDPGHIHPLSYEQYF
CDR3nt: TGTGCCGCAAGAGACCCGGGACACATTCACCCCCTCTCCTACGAGCAGTACTTC

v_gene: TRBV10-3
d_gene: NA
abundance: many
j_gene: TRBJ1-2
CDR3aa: CAISDHQGRTPLHGYTF
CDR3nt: TGTGCCATCAGTGATCATCAGGGGAGGACCCCTCTACATGGCTACACCTTC

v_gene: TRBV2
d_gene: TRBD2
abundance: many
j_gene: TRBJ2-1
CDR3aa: CASSSNLAGYNEQFF
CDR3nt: TGTGCCAGCAGTTCCAATCTAGCGGGCTACAATGAGCAGTTCTTC

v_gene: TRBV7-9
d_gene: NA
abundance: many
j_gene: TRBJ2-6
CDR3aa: CASSLAGGPGANVLTF
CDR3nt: TGTGCCAGCAGCTTAGCTGGGGGACCTGGGGCCAACGTCCTGACTTTC

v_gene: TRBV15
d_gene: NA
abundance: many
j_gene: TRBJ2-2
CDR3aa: CATSRGNTGELFF
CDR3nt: TGTGCCACCAGCAGAGGGAACACCGGGGAGCTGTTTTTT

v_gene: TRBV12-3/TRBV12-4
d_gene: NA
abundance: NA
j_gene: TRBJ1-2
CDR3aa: CASSPLGAAGGYTF
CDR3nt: TGTGCCAGCAGTCCCCTCGGGGCTGCGGGTGGCTACACCTTC

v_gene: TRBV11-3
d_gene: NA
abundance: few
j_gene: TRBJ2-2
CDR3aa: CASSYGGGNTGELFF
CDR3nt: TGTGCCAGCAGCTACGGGGGAGGTAACACCGGGGAGCTGTTTTTT

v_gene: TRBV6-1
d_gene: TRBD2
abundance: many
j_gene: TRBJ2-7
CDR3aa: CASRPTSGRYEQYF
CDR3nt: TGTGCCAGCAGACCGACTAGCGGGAGATACGAGCAGTACTTC

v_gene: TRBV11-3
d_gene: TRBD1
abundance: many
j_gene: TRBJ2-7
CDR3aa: CASSEDREVYEQYF
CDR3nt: TGTGCCAGCAGCGAGGACAGGGAGGTCTACGAGCAGTACTTC